The T cell receptor (beta chain) under discussion was sequenced for a study of neurological immune-mediated disorders. PBMCs stored at -80 C, numbering 2 million, were the origin of the unsorted libraries. Many counts were recorded for this clonotype. Its target is not known. Study-level results: The highest TCR clonal expansion occurred in HTLV-1-associated myelopathy; multiple sclerosis fell below healthy controls.

V shed 3 bases and J shed 2 bases, with 14 bases lying between them. Germline V gives CDR1 DFQATT, CDR2 SNEGSKA (reference sequence). This CDR3 region has 15 residues. TCRdb called the 5' RACE reads again in MiXCR, with one record for every CDR3 protein. The sample has 66,000 or so distinct CDR3 sequences, 3.4% seen once. The sample was PBMCs. The receptor was isolated from a man aged 35 to 55 with multiple sclerosis. The chain uses TRBV20-1 and TRBJ1-5, with D tentatively TRBD1 (5 bases). The chain's CDR3 is CSASGGGERNQPQHF. The CDR3 DNA reads TGCAGTGCTAGTGGGGGTGGTGAGCGCAATCAGCCCCAGCATTTT.